This T cell receptor (beta chain) emerged from a study of blood T cell repertoires in COVID-19. Study-level information: Samples came from the United States, Italy and Spain, spanning acute and convalescent COVID-19. T cells, B-cell-depleted T cells, or PBMCs supplied cDNA or gDNA.

Original analysis: Estimated nucleated cell counts came from reference gene primer amplification. Profiling relied on immunoSEQ multiplex PCR, and the TCRdb table lists in-frame clones only, not all of them. From that table come the V and J calls and clone size; the DNA was used to work out D and trimming. Of around 190,000 clones listed, approximately 80% are singletons. CDR1 SGHTA and CDR2 FQGNSA come from the germline V gene. V lost 2 bases and J lost 6; bases outside the gene matches: 8. The CDR3 length is 16 residues. The specimen was peripheral blood. The TCR sequence derives from a human donor in a cohort sampled during active COVID-19. The gene calls are TRBV7-2 and TRBJ2-3, with 10 bases matching TRBD1. DNA for the CDR3: TGTGCCAGCAGCTTATTCGGGACAGGGGTTACGGATACGCAGTATTTT. Residues: CASSLFGTGVTDTQYF.